This T cell receptor beta chain was profiled in a study of blood T cell repertoires in COVID-19 (dated by TCRdb to about 2020). Study-level background: The collaborator samples originated in the United States, Italy and Spain and spanned the acute and convalescent phases of COVID-19. The repertoires were made available in a free public database intended to serve as a resource for research on the immune response to SARS-CoV-2. The prospective study material was composed of cDNA or gDNA derived from T cells, B-cell-depleted T cells, or PBMCs. Samples were obtained from the ongoing ImmuneRACE study (first 160 participants) and from about 1,300 subjects provided by 6 global collaborators. Sample metadata almost always included a de-identified subject ID, COVID-19 status, age in years and sex. Subjects who had been exposed to COVID-19, were actively infected with it, or had recovered from it provided the deeply sampled blood TCRbeta repertoires that made up the dataset. Where available, HLA class I and class II types were taken from metadata supplied by the sample provider and were not determined by assay-based typing.

The study at large found these results: How much clinical and demographic metadata was included differed by source and by participant, and the metadata was provided uncurated.

TCRbeta CDR3 regions were amplified from genomic DNA by means of the immunoSEQ Assay, a bias-controlled multiplex PCR. The published analysis was carried out like this. The number of nucleated cells in each sample was estimated from the amplification of reference gene primers within the assay. To quantify the absolute abundance of each unique TCRbeta CDR3 rearrangement, sequence reads were collapsed and filtered. For each sample, productive Simpson clonality was calculated as the square root of Simpson's diversity index over productive rearrangements. As stored in TCRdb, this immuneACCESS dataset retains in-frame rearrangements with V and J assigned. A fraction of the clones does not appear; measured against another copy, unresolved V genes explain less than half of the discrepancy, and the remainder lacks a known reason. The V and J calls and the clone size are those of that table, but D and trimming were determined from the DNA. A total of 150,000 to 200,000 clones appear in this sample, about 87% of them only once. The ten biggest clones cover 20% to 30% of the sample.

Whole blood was collected in K2EDTA tubes by collaborating institutions according to the institutions' own protocols. For TCRbeta analysis, collaborators shipped samples in one of three forms: frozen whole blood, isolated PBMCs, or DNA extracted from either of those sample types. Notes on this clone: The antigen it binds to is not known. No base quality information exists; no much larger clone differs at one position.

The sequenced material came from peripheral blood. This sequence was found in a man in his sixties with acute or convalescent COVID-19.

The CDR3 corresponds to CASSSRDRGIEQYF. In nucleotide form, the sequence is TGTGCCAGCAGCTCCCGGGACAGGGGTATCGAGCAGTACTTC. This chain is built from TRBV14 and TRBJ2-7, with 10 middle bases fitting TRBD1. CDR1 and CDR2 (SGHDN, FVKESK) derive from the germline V gene. The CDR3 contains 14 residues, cysteine and phenylalanine counted. The DNA shown is the 42-base CDR3, in frame from base 1. V has 5 bases trimmed and J has 6 bases trimmed; junction bases matching no gene number 7.